These T cell receptor beta chains were read from a single sample in a study of cytomegalovirus exposure and HLA in healthy donors. Profiled with immunoSEQ multiplex PCR; TCRdb holds only in-frame clones, not every one. The repertoire holds about 190,000 clones, over 60% seen once, with approximately 4.8% in the top ten. The material sequenced was PBMCs. These receptors were taken from a man aged 25 to 45 in good health and CMV-seropositive. The CDR3 runs from the conserved cysteine through the conserved F or W. Fields, in order: clone size, D gene, J gene, V gene, CDR3 protein, CDR3 DNA. D genes are given only for firm matches. Part of the rows lack a size; the others show once, few, many or a class for expanded clones.

clone_size: -; d_call: -; j_call: TRBJ2-4; v_call: TRBV9; cdr3_aa: CASSVESGEYPNIQYF; cdr3_nt: TGTGCCAGCAGCGTAGAGTCAGGGGAGTATCCTAACATTCAGTACTTC
clone_size: -; d_call: -; j_call: TRBJ1-2; v_call: TRBV7-9; cdr3_aa: CASRPTYREGHYGYTF; cdr3_nt: TGTGCCAGCAGACCCACCTACAGGGAAGGACACTATGGCTACACCTTC
clone_size: few; d_call: -; j_call: TRBJ1-1; v_call: TRBV7-8; cdr3_aa: CASSPYEAVGAEAFF; cdr3_nt: TGTGCCAGCAGCCCGTACGAGGCCGTCGGGGCTGAAGCTTTCTTT
clone_size: -; d_call: -; j_call: TRBJ2-5; v_call: TRBV11-2; cdr3_aa: CASSLRGWETQYF; cdr3_nt: TGTGCCAGCAGCTTACGGGGTTGGGAGACCCAGTACTTC
clone_size: few; d_call: TRBD1; j_call: TRBJ2-2; v_call: TRBV29-1; cdr3_aa: CSVPGQLNTGELFF; cdr3_nt: TGCAGCGTACCGGGACAGCTAAACACCGGGGAGCTGTTTTTT
clone_size: -; d_call: -; j_call: TRBJ2-7; v_call: TRBV6-6; cdr3_aa: CASSYSPIQDEQYF; cdr3_nt: TGTGCCAGCAGTTACTCCCCTATTCAAGACGAGCAGTACTTC
clone_size: -; d_call: -; j_call: TRBJ1-3; v_call: TRBV13; cdr3_aa: CASSPGVSGNTIYF; cdr3_nt: TGTGCCAGCAGCCCGGGGGTCTCTGGAAACACCATATATTTT
clone_size: -; d_call: -; j_call: TRBJ1-3; v_call: TRBV6-6; cdr3_aa: CASSYSVEVSGNTIYF; cdr3_nt: TGTGCCAGCAGTTACTCGGTCGAGGTCTCTGGAAACACCATATATTTT
clone_size: -; d_call: TRBD1; j_call: TRBJ2-7; v_call: TRBV29-1; cdr3_aa: CSGCTGTGFNEQYF; cdr3_nt: TGCAGCGGCTGCACCGGGACAGGGTTCAACGAGCAGTACTTC
clone_size: -; d_call: TRBD1; j_call: TRBJ2-7; v_call: TRBV18; cdr3_aa: CASSIGTGAYEQYF; cdr3_nt: TGTGCCAGCTCAATAGGGACAGGGGCCTACGAGCAGTACTTC
clone_size: -; d_call: -; j_call: TRBJ2-7; v_call: TRBV30; cdr3_aa: CAWSSSYEQYF; cdr3_nt: TGTGCCTGGAGTTCGAGCTACGAGCAGTACTTC
clone_size: -; d_call: TRBD2; j_call: TRBJ2-7; v_call: TRBV7-8; cdr3_aa: CASSYRSGTREHEQYF; cdr3_nt: TGTGCCAGCAGCTACCGATCCGGGACTAGAGAGCACGAGCAGTACTTC
clone_size: -; d_call: TRBD1; j_call: TRBJ1-4; v_call: TRBV30; cdr3_aa: CAWSDTGGTNEKLFF; cdr3_nt: TGTGCCTGGAGTGACACAGGGGGCACTAATGAAAAACTGTTTTTT
clone_size: -; d_call: -; j_call: TRBJ2-1; v_call: TRBV5-4; cdr3_aa: CASSLEGDLNEQFF; cdr3_nt: TGTGCCAGCAGCTTGGAGGGGGACCTCAATGAGCAGTTCTTC
clone_size: once; d_call: TRBD1; j_call: TRBJ2-5; v_call: TRBV7-9; cdr3_aa: CASSLGGGEATQYF; cdr3_nt: TGTGCCAGCAGCTTAGGAGGGGGCGAGGCGACCCAGTACTTC
clone_size: -; d_call: TRBD2; j_call: TRBJ2-1; v_call: TRBV15; cdr3_aa: CATSSPGGGGGNEQFF; cdr3_nt: TGTGCCACCAGCAGCCCCGGCGGCGGGGGGGGCAATGAGCAGTTCTTC
clone_size: -; d_call: -; j_call: TRBJ1-1; v_call: TRBV28; cdr3_aa: CASSLSTEAFF; cdr3_nt: TGTGCCAGCAGTTTATCGACTGAAGCTTTCTTT
clone_size: -; d_call: -; j_call: TRBJ1-1; v_call: TRBV7-3; cdr3_aa: CASSPGHGEAFF; cdr3_nt: TGTGCCAGCAGCCCCGGACACGGTGAAGCTTTCTTT
clone_size: once; d_call: TRBD2; j_call: TRBJ2-7; v_call: TRBV9; cdr3_aa: CASSVAGVAGYYEQYF; cdr3_nt: TGTGCCAGCAGCGTCGCCGGGGTAGCGGGCTACTACGAGCAGTACTTC
clone_size: -; d_call: TRBD2; j_call: TRBJ2-1; v_call: TRBV6-5; cdr3_aa: CASSYRASGIDEQFF; cdr3_nt: TGTGCCAGCAGTTACCGGGCTAGCGGGATCGATGAGCAGTTCTTC
clone_size: -; d_call: TRBD2; j_call: TRBJ2-2; v_call: TRBV28; cdr3_aa: CASSYHLGTSGIRGIPAGELFF; cdr3_nt: TGTGCCAGCAGTTATCACCTCGGGACTAGCGGGATTAGAGGAATTCCGGCCGGGGAGCTGTTTTTT
clone_size: -; d_call: -; j_call: TRBJ1-1; v_call: TRBV30; cdr3_aa: CAWSVRNGVAFF; cdr3_nt: TGTGCCTGGAGTGTACGGAATGGAGTAGCTTTCTTT
clone_size: -; d_call: -; j_call: TRBJ1-5; v_call: TRBV28; cdr3_aa: CASSFMSFPQPNQPQHF; cdr3_nt: TGTGCCAGCAGTTTTATGTCCTTCCCACAGCCCAATCAGCCCCAGCATTTT
clone_size: -; d_call: -; j_call: TRBJ1-1; v_call: TRBV5-1; cdr3_aa: CAGSLVGRAEAFF; cdr3_nt: TGCGCCGGCAGCTTGGTAGGCAGGGCTGAAGCTTTCTTT
clone_size: -; d_call: TRBD1; j_call: TRBJ1-1; v_call: TRBV19; cdr3_aa: CASSITGGLNTEAFF; cdr3_nt: TGTGCCAGTAGTATAACAGGGGGCCTGAACACTGAAGCTTTCTTT
clone_size: -; d_call: -; j_call: TRBJ1-4; v_call: TRBV28; cdr3_aa: CASLQGTNEKLFF; cdr3_nt: TGTGCCAGTTTACAGGGCACTAATGAAAAACTGTTTTTT
clone_size: -; d_call: -; j_call: TRBJ1-5; v_call: TRBV7-2; cdr3_aa: CASSFTARQPQHF; cdr3_nt: TGTGCCAGCAGCTTTACCGCGCGTCAGCCCCAGCATTTT
clone_size: -; d_call: -; j_call: TRBJ1-2; v_call: TRBV6-6; cdr3_aa: CASSRRVYGYGYTF; cdr3_nt: TGTGCCAGCAGTCGCAGGGTATATGGATATGGCTACACCTTC
clone_size: once; d_call: TRBD1; j_call: TRBJ2-3; v_call: TRBV5-1; cdr3_aa: CAGGLLSTGGSDTQYF; cdr3_nt: TGCGCCGGCGGCTTACTGTCAACAGGGGGCAGCGATACGCAGTATTTT
clone_size: -; d_call: TRBD1; j_call: TRBJ2-7; v_call: TRBV23-1; cdr3_aa: CASSHHRDRGPPPHSYEQYF; cdr3_nt: TGCGCCAGCAGTCACCACCGGGACAGGGGGCCTCCCCCCCACTCCTACGAGCAGTACTTC
clone_size: -; d_call: -; j_call: TRBJ2-7; v_call: TRBV19; cdr3_aa: CASSIRHGYEQYF; cdr3_nt: TGTGCCAGTAGTATCAGACACGGCTACGAGCAGTACTTC
clone_size: once; d_call: -; j_call: TRBJ1-1; v_call: TRBV14; cdr3_aa: CASSQDRSDAGRVATEAFF; cdr3_nt: TGTGCCAGCAGCCAAGATCGGAGTGACGCTGGGAGGGTCGCCACTGAAGCTTTCTTT
clone_size: -; d_call: -; j_call: TRBJ1-1; v_call: TRBV19; cdr3_aa: CASSTRRPQSMNTEAFF; cdr3_nt: TGTGCCAGTAGTACCCGCCGTCCACAGAGCATGAACACTGAAGCTTTCTTT
clone_size: -; d_call: -; j_call: TRBJ2-2; v_call: TRBV28; cdr3_aa: CASSLKRKGGELFF; cdr3_nt: TGTGCCAGCAGTTTAAAGCGGAAGGGCGGGGAGCTGTTTTTT
clone_size: once; d_call: -; j_call: TRBJ2-1; v_call: TRBV19; cdr3_aa: CASSIGRNEQFF; cdr3_nt: TGTGCCAGTAGTATAGGGCGGAATGAGCAGTTCTTC
clone_size: few; d_call: -; j_call: TRBJ2-7; v_call: TRBV7-9; cdr3_aa: CASSLVAGANSYEQYF; cdr3_nt: TGTGCCAGCAGCTTAGTGGCAGGGGCCAACTCCTACGAGCAGTACTTC
clone_size: -; d_call: -; j_call: TRBJ2-3; v_call: TRBV28; cdr3_aa: CASSRLTGVGPTDTQYF; cdr3_nt: TGTGCCAGCAGTCGACTAACGGGAGTGGGCCCCACAGATACGCAGTATTTT
clone_size: -; d_call: -; j_call: TRBJ1-1; v_call: TRBV7-6; cdr3_aa: CASSSNRYGDTEAFF; cdr3_nt: TGTGCCAGCAGCTCGAACAGGTACGGAGACACTGAAGCTTTCTTT
clone_size: -; d_call: -; j_call: TRBJ2-3; v_call: TRBV28; cdr3_aa: CASIADSATDTQYF; cdr3_nt: TGTGCCAGCATAGCGGATTCCGCAACGGATACGCAGTATTTT
clone_size: -; d_call: TRBD1; j_call: TRBJ2-3; v_call: TRBV18; cdr3_aa: CASSLDTGGADTQYF; cdr3_nt: TGTGCCAGCTCACTAGACACAGGGGGCGCAGATACGCAGTATTTT
clone_size: -; d_call: TRBD1; j_call: TRBJ1-3; v_call: TRBV6-1; cdr3_aa: CASSDRGRIAGNTIYF; cdr3_nt: TGTGCCAGCAGTGACAGGGGGCGCATAGCTGGAAACACCATATATTTT
clone_size: -; d_call: TRBD1; j_call: TRBJ1-2; v_call: TRBV19; cdr3_aa: CASSIATGGANYGYTF; cdr3_nt: TGTGCCAGTAGTATAGCAACAGGGGGTGCTAACTATGGCTACACCTTC
clone_size: -; d_call: TRBD1; j_call: TRBJ2-2; v_call: TRBV7-6; cdr3_aa: CATRTGAGELFF; cdr3_nt: TGTGCCACCCGGACAGGGGCCGGGGAGCTGTTTTTT
clone_size: -; d_call: -; j_call: TRBJ1-2; v_call: TRBV2; cdr3_aa: CASEEGAARGYTF; cdr3_nt: TGTGCCAGCGAGGAAGGGGCCGCCAGGGGCTACACCTTC
clone_size: -; d_call: -; j_call: TRBJ1-5; v_call: TRBV10-3; cdr3_aa: CAISERKGGDSQPQHF; cdr3_nt: TGTGCCATCAGCGAACGGAAAGGGGGTGATAGTCAGCCCCAGCATTTT
clone_size: once; d_call: -; j_call: TRBJ2-3; v_call: TRBV5-6; cdr3_aa: CASSLEDSPLRDTQYF; cdr3_nt: TGTGCCAGCAGCTTAGAGGACAGCCCACTGAGAGATACGCAGTATTTT
clone_size: -; d_call: TRBD1; j_call: TRBJ1-5; v_call: TRBV15; cdr3_aa: CATRGQGVEGSNQPQHF; cdr3_nt: TGTGCCACCAGGGGACAGGGAGTGGAGGGAAGCAATCAGCCCCAGCATTTT
clone_size: -; d_call: -; j_call: TRBJ1-2; v_call: TRBV19; cdr3_aa: CASSLPGLSYGYTF; cdr3_nt: TGTGCCAGTAGTTTACCGGGACTCTCGTATGGCTACACCTTC
clone_size: once; d_call: -; j_call: TRBJ2-7; v_call: TRBV6-5; cdr3_aa: CASRSTLYEQYF; cdr3_nt: TGTGCCAGCAGATCGACACTTTACGAGCAGTACTTC
clone_size: -; d_call: -; j_call: TRBJ1-3; v_call: TRBV15; cdr3_aa: CATSRDPGIGNTIYF; cdr3_nt: TGTGCCACCAGCAGAGATCCAGGGATCGGGAACACCATATATTTT
clone_size: -; d_call: TRBD1; j_call: TRBJ1-5; v_call: TRBV2; cdr3_aa: CASSTDRDQPQHF; cdr3_nt: TGTGCCAGCAGTACCGACAGGGATCAGCCCCAGCATTTT
clone_size: -; d_call: -; j_call: TRBJ2-7; v_call: TRBV6-5; cdr3_aa: CASSYSRTESYEQYF; cdr3_nt: TGTGCCAGCAGTTACTCCCGGACAGAGTCCTACGAGCAGTACTTC
clone_size: -; d_call: -; j_call: TRBJ2-2; v_call: TRBV7-9; cdr3_aa: CSSSLNKGRFSGELFF; cdr3_nt: TGTTCCAGCAGCTTAAATAAGGGGCGTTTTTCCGGGGAGCTGTTTTTT
clone_size: -; d_call: TRBD1; j_call: TRBJ2-2; v_call: TRBV7-8; cdr3_aa: CASSLASGGITGELFF; cdr3_nt: TGTGCCAGCAGCTTAGCCTCAGGGGGCATCACCGGGGAGCTGTTTTTT
clone_size: -; d_call: TRBD2; j_call: TRBJ2-7; v_call: TRBV11-2; cdr3_aa: CASSPGLAGYEQYF; cdr3_nt: TGTGCCAGCAGCCCGGGACTAGCGGGCTACGAGCAGTACTTC
clone_size: -; d_call: TRBD2; j_call: TRBJ2-3; v_call: TRBV6-1; cdr3_aa: CASRLGGSGDTQYF; cdr3_nt: TGTGCCAGCAGGTTGGGCGGGAGTGGTGATACGCAGTATTTT
clone_size: -; d_call: TRBD2; j_call: TRBJ2-1; v_call: TRBV11-2; cdr3_aa: CASSLFRREVEQFF; cdr3_nt: TGTGCCAGCAGCTTATTCAGGCGGGAGGTTGAGCAGTTCTTC